The rows below give T cell receptor beta chains drawn from one sample of a study of T cell responses to AZD1222 COVID-19 vaccine. Produced via immunoSEQ multiplex PCR; TCRdb's table is partial and in-frame only. This table holds about 50,000 clones, approximately 80% found once. Sample: peripheral blood, taken 28 days after the second AZD1222 dose. The receptors derive from an adult who received the AZD1222 COVID-19 vaccine. Both conserved end residues are trimmed from each CDR3. Some rows mark clone size as missing; the rest say once, few, many or name a class of expanded clone.

>-|TRBV7-2|TRBJ1-2
ASSPSGPKLGYT
>once|TRBV19|TRBJ1-5
ASSSRLAEPQH
>few|TRBV2|TRBJ2-7
ASAGRTYEQY
>-|TRBV5-6|TRBJ2-1
ASSASYTGSTYNEQF
>few|TRBV10-1|TRBJ1-1
ASSTSGRLNTEAF
>-|TRBV5-6|TRBJ1-4
ASSLAPGLTGLNREKLF
>medium-sized|TRBV19|TRBJ2-6
ASSTGQGSVLT
>-|TRBV14|TRBJ1-4
ASSQGLGISEKLF
>-|TRBV27|TRBJ2-1
ASSAPISRSSYNEQF
>-|TRBV27|TRBJ1-6
ASGPAYINSPLH
>-|TRBV6-1|TRBJ1-2
ASSEERGLGYT
>-|TRBV7-8|TRBJ1-5
ASSPRSDWGAEQPQH
>-|TRBV19|TRBJ2-1
ASSKGLAGENEQF
>-|TRBV7-6|TRBJ2-6
ASSLLQGAGANVLT
>-|TRBV6-5|TRBJ1-2
ASSYSLTGVNYGYT
>few|TRBV28|TRBJ1-2
ASSLGPGAYGYT
>few|TRBV6-4|TRBJ2-1
ASSDSAGGSSSEQF
>-|TRBV2|TRBJ2-6
ASSPGGTGGSGANVLT
>-|TRBV9|TRBJ2-5
ASSQTSPGTQY
>-|TRBV6-5|TRBJ2-2
ASSYSGTGAGELF
>-|TRBV5-8|TRBJ1-2
ASSPTGGSGYT
>-|TRBV11-2|TRBJ2-7
ASSLLFQGTYEQY
>-|TRBV6-5|TRBJ1-6
ASTTGYNSPLH
>-|TRBV7-9|TRBJ2-1
ASSPPGTAPYNEQF
>-|TRBV20-1|TRBJ2-1
SASWSGDNEQF
>-|TRBV30|TRBJ1-5
AWKRDRYDQPQH
>-|TRBV15|TRBJ1-2
ATSRDGGGYT
>-|TRBV6-5|TRBJ2-7
ASSYGTRSGVEQY
>-|TRBV4-1|TRBJ1-6
ASSQSWDRGQGSPLH
>-|TRBV28|TRBJ2-7
ASSRTGLDEQY
>-|TRBV2|TRBJ2-3
ASRRGGLAGPTDTQY
>-|TRBV11-1|TRBJ2-7
ASSLASDGAVEQY
>-|TRBV3-1/TRBV3-2|TRBJ2-1
ASSHLRTGWNEQF
>-|TRBV3-1/TRBV3-2|TRBJ2-1
ASSRWTSPDEQF
>-|TRBV30|TRBJ1-2
AWSPGDKTLGYT
>-|TRBV6-5|TRBJ2-3
ASTIQGADTQY
>-|TRBV19|TRBJ2-6
ASSASSGANVLT
>-|TRBV28|TRBJ1-2
ASSLVLGGYGYT
>-|TRBV28|TRBJ1-1
ASIARTEAF
>-|TRBV9|TRBJ2-4
ASTTELENIQY
>-|TRBV7-9|TRBJ2-5
ASSPRDRPYGETQY